This TCR beta chain was retrieved from a study of CD8 T cells in Susac syndrome (dated by TCRdb to about 2019). Notes on the research overall: The study used repertoire sequencing to test whether antigen drove CD8+ T cell activation and differentiation in Susac syndrome. Here is what the overall study found, with its caveats: The number of individuals in the TCR sequencing and HLA analysis was recognized as being relatively small.

High-throughput TCR beta sequencing profiled peripheral blood CD8+ and CD4+ T cells from healthy donors, Susac syndrome patients and multiple sclerosis patients. The multiple sclerosis controls were treatment-naive patients who had stable or active relapsing-remitting disease and met the revised McDonald criteria. Bulk CD8+ and CD4+ T cells were purified by magnetic negative isolation, while CD8+ TEMRA cells were enriched using FACS. Blood was drawn into EDTA tubes, processed within 24 hours, and PBMCs were isolated by density gradient centrifugation. PBMCs intended for TCR sequencing were frozen in liquid nitrogen and were later thawed in a 37 degrees C water bath. A purity of at least 90% was achieved for sorted or isolated CD4+, CD8+ and CD8+ TEMRA cells. The germline V gene encodes CDR1 SQVTM and CDR2 ANQGSEA. V gives up 2 bases and J gives up 6 bases, and the segment between their germline ends measures 10 bases. Taken from cysteine to phenylalanine, the CDR3 has 12 residues. Just the 36-base CDR3 DNA is kept, in frame starting at base 1.

Worth noting for this clonotype: This receptor's antigen is unknown. Base qualities were left out, and no much larger clone turns up one base away.

RNA was extracted with the RNeasy kit and roughly 0.45 to 1 ug was reverse transcribed using random hexamers. The immunoSEQ multiplex PCR assay, covering 54 Vbeta and 13 Jbeta segments, was used to amplify TCR beta CDR3 regions. PCR amplification bias was corrected using a synthetic template baseline for primer optimization and computational correction. On the study's bioinformatics: Reads were annotated to V, D and J genes per IMGT and analyzed with immunoSEQ Analyzer, keeping only productive sequences. Clonality was computed as one minus Shannon entropy normalized by log2 of the number of productive unique sequences. For each patient and control, public and private clones were evaluated within the 100 most prevalent clones. Susac-specific clones were defined as absent from healthy and MS cohorts, 1052 published viral clones and other ImmuneACCESS disease sequences. TCRdb applied fastp at Q25 and MiXCR to the public reads, then kept only in-frame beta chains. Each CDR3 protein appears once, grouped with its most common genes and DNA. The V and J calls reflect TCRdb's pipeline rather than the authors' work. The sample table contains 180,000 or so distinct CDR3 sequences; only one count was recorded for about 95% of them. The ten most abundant clones make up under 0.095% of the sample.

Sequencing was carried out using CD4+ T cells from PBMCs. This receptor was obtained from a human donor with multiple sclerosis. The V gene is TRBV29-1 and the J gene is TRBJ1-1; perhaps TRBD1 is the D gene, with 5 bases matching. The CDR3 sequence is CSVESGLAEAFF. The nucleotide sequence is given as TGCAGCGTTGAATCAGGGTTGGCTGAAGCTTTCTTT.